These 14 T cell receptor beta chains were sequenced from one sample in a study of cytomegalovirus exposure and HLA in healthy donors. The PCR had 60 Vbeta and 13 Jbeta primers. The data were produced by immunoSEQ multiplex PCR, yet TCRdb's version contains in-frame clones alone and is incomplete. This sample has 150,000 to 200,000 clones, with around 82% found just once. Sequencing was carried out using PBMCs. The receptors shown here come from a young man in good health and CMV-seronegative.

The chain links TRBV27 to TRBJ2-2; tentatively, D is TRBD1 (6 bases). The CDR3 spans 15 residues. V gave up 5 bases and J gave up 3 bases, with 13 bases separating them. Looked up from germline, CDR1 is MNHEY and CDR2 is SMNVEV (reference sequence). Here the CDR3 reads CASSVRDTHTGELFF. The CDR3 DNA reads TGTGCCAGCAGTGTCCGGGACACCCACACCGGGGAGCTGTTTTTT.

The chain has TRBV5-1 and TRBJ2-1; 8 bases fit TRBD2. Germline V gives CDR1 SGHRS, CDR2 YFSETQ. The length of the CDR3 is 14 residues. After removal of 4 bases from V and 4 bases from J, the junction contained 4 bases not matched to a gene. CDR3 sequence: CASSAGGVYNEQFF. Written as DNA, the CDR3 is TGCGCCAGCAGCGCCGGGGGGGTATACAATGAGCAGTTCTTC.

The chain couples TRBV11-1 to TRBJ2-4; 8 nucleotides line up with TRBD1. V shed 4 bases and J 0 bases; nucleotides not matched to a gene: 5. CDR3 length: 16 residues. Germline V gives CDR1 SGHAT, CDR2 FQDESV (reference sequence). CDR3 in amino acids: CASSSQGAAAKNIQYF. CDR3 DNA: TGTGCCAGCAGCTCCCAGGGGGCCGCAGCCAAAAACATTCAGTACTTC.

This chain links TRBV20-1 with TRBJ1-5; D is unresolved. V gave up 3 bases and J gave up 3 bases, with 3 bases separating them. The CDR3 loop spans 11 amino acids. Per the germline V gene, CDR1 is DFQATT and CDR2 is SNEGSKA (reference sequence). The CDR3: CSASINQPQHF. The CDR3 region has the DNA TGCAGTGCTAGCATCAATCAGCCCCAGCATTTT.

This clone is a singleton in its sample. This chain uses TRBV5-8 with TRBJ2-1, with 11 bases lining up with TRBD1. Germline V gene data show CDR1 as SGHTS and CDR2 as YDEGEE. Germline trimming cut 4 bases from V and 6 bases from J; bases unmatched to any gene: 6. The CDR3 is made up of 15 amino acids. For the CDR3, the DNA is TGTGCCAGCAGCCTGAAGGACAGGGGGCTCAATGAGCAGTTCTTC. The encoded protein is CASSLKDRGLNEQFF.

This rearrangement joins TRBV4-1 to TRBJ1-2, with D tentatively TRBD1 (6 bases). The V and J ends lost 0 bases and 4 bases respectively, with 15 bases between them. Germline V gives CDR1 MGHRA, CDR2 YSYEKL. This CDR3 spans 16 amino acids. CDR3 in DNA: TGCGCCAGCAGCCAAGAGAACAGGGTGGGTGTCTATGGCTACACCTTC. Residues: CASSQENRVGVYGYTF.

This clone was recorded a few times. The V call is TRBV18, the J call TRBJ1-2; D not certain. CDR1 is KGHSH, CDR2 LQKENI, per germline. The length of the CDR3 is 14 residues. Trimming took 4 bases from V and 0 from J, leaving 9 bases between them. The CDR3 spells CASSRGDSNYGYTF. The CDR3 DNA is TGTGCCAGCTCACGAGGAGATTCTAACTATGGCTACACCTTC.

V and J are TRBV7-2 and TRBJ2-6; 9 bases are shared with TRBD1. After removal of 5 bases from V and 12 bases from J, the junction contained 5 bases not matched to a gene. Germline lookup yields CDR1 SGHTA and CDR2 FQGNSA. The CDR3 runs to 13 residues. The CDR3 nucleotides read TGTGCCAGCAGCACAAGACAGGGGGGCGTCCTGACTTTC. It specifies CASSTRQGGVLTF.

J is TRBJ1-3 and V is TRBV5-3; the match to TRBD1 covers 7 bases. TRBV5-3 is labeled an ORF, and its function is uncertain. CDR3 length equals 13 residues. Unmatched junction bases numbered 5, after V lost 7 bases and J lost 4 bases. CDR3 in DNA: TGTGCCAGATTGACAGGGCCCGGAAACACCATATATTTT. Its protein is CARLTGPGNTIYF.

The genes are TRBV6-5 and TRBJ1-2; no clear D. The germline V gene encodes CDR1 MNHEY and CDR2 SVGAGI. The CDR3 is made up of 13 amino acids. Trimming took 5 bases from V and 0 from J, leaving 7 bases between them. The CDR3 DNA reads TGTGCCAGCAGTCCTGCGGCTAACTATGGCTACACCTTC. Amino acid sequence: CASSPAANYGYTF.

This clone has more than one count but fewer than ten. The rearrangement joins TRBV11-2 to TRBJ2-4, with 7 positions matching TRBD2. The ends lost 3 bases at V and 5 bases at J; junction bases unmatched: 4. Germline V lookup: CDR1 SGHAT, CDR2 FQNNGV. The CDR3 covers 14 residues. The CDR3 DNA is TGTGCCAGCAGCTTTTACGCGGGGGAAAACATTCAGTACTTC. Encoded protein: CASSFYAGENIQYF.

This clone was counted a single time. The chain is built from TRBV7-2 and TRBJ2-5; TRBD2 matches 7 bases. The J call is in doubt because the DNA end fits TRBJ2-7 better. The CDR3 sequence is 17 residues long. CDR1 SGHTA and CDR2 FQGNSA come from the germline V gene. CDR3 sequence: CASSLASPGGSASEQYF. The CDR3 region has the DNA TGTGCCAGCAGCTTAGCGTCCCCGGGCGGGAGCGCGAGCGAGCAGTACTTC.

This clone was seen only once. The V and J genes are TRBV9 and TRBJ2-7, with a tentative D call TRBD2 (6 bases). Germline V gene sequence: CDR1 SGDLS, CDR2 YYNGEE. Trimming removed 4 bases at V and 0 bases at J, with 11 bases between. The CDR3 runs to 14 residues. The CDR3 region has the DNA TGTGCCAGCAGCTCCCGGGACTCCTCCTACGAGCAGTACTTC. Its protein product is CASSSRDSSYEQYF.

The J gene is TRBJ1-1, the V gene TRBV7-9, with 10 bases that match TRBD1. Germline loops: CDR1 SEHNR, CDR2 FQNEAQ (reference sequence). The CDR3 has 15 amino acids. Trimming at V came to 4 bases and at J to 1 base, leaving 3 bases not matched to a gene. The CDR3 DNA sequence: TGTGCCAGCAGCTCGGGGACAGGGGAGAACACTGAAGCTTTCTTT. This sequence encodes CASSSGTGENTEAFF.